Here is one T cell receptor beta chain with its context. What antigen it recognizes has not been identified. No base quality values were provided; no much bigger clone lies one nucleotide off. The method behind the library was 5' RACE. Sequenced using an Illumina HiSeq 2500. A second PCR of about 7 to 12 cycles was run with a J-beta primer mix and a sample-barcoded 5' primer. Each TCR beta cDNA molecule received a unique molecular identifier from a template-switch 5' adaptor carrying 12 random nucleotides. At least 2.5 million CDR3-containing paired-end reads were obtained from each sample. All of the RNA was converted into first-strand cDNA using the Mint cDNA synthesis kit, with a TRBC-specific oligonucleotide serving as the primer. All cDNA was treated with uracil-DNA glycosylase and then went through a first 18-cycle PCR with the universal primers M1SS and BC2_uni_R. Regarding the original processing steps: Each sample was normalized by randomly selecting 1 million high-quality reads, each carrying a distinct molecular identifier. Reads sharing molecular identifiers were discarded rather than binned into consensus sequences. MiTCR, run with a Q25 quality threshold and the strictest error-elimination algorithm, handled CDR3 identification, clonotype clustering and error correction. A nonparametric unseen species model with Euler transformation was used to estimate a lower bound on total TCR beta diversity. The raw public data were reprocessed by TCRdb itself: fastp quality trimming at Q25, MiXCR clonotype calling, in-frame beta chains only. Rows are combined by CDR3 protein, so each entry shows the most common genes and DNA. The V and J calls were determined by TCRdb, not by the authors. Present in this sample are some 1.4 million distinct CDR3 sequences, roughly 40% of which were seen just once. Jointly, the top ten make up 7.9% of the sample.

This sample is part of a study of blood T cells in healthy people across ages (dated by TCRdb to about 2015). Some background on the complete study: In model experiments, template switching captured about one uniquely barcoded TCR beta cDNA molecule for every two T cells. Age-related changes in TCR beta repertoire diversity were measured in the study by deep sequencing normalized with unique cDNA molecular identifiers. Using the same blood draw, the study looked at two additional independent replicas of 1 million unique cDNA reads for two donors, one aged 18 to 29 and the other aged 80 or older. Donors were grouped into four age groups: young (average about 15 years), middle-aged (39), aged (62) and long-lived (around 82). To avoid experimental bias, donors of different ages were distributed randomly across sequencing lanes. Summary of the overall study and its limitations: Compared with the aged group, more naive CD4+ T cells, fewer expanded clones and increased TCR diversity were shown by the long-lived group, suggesting age selection. The CMV infection status of donors was not known, potentially confounding age-related changes in expanded clonotypes. As age increased, observed TCR beta diversity per million T cells dropped in a roughly linear way, and a significant reduction was already evident by age 40. Bulk unsorted PBMC profiling prevented conclusive comparison of naive and antigen-experienced compartments. Total diversity estimates from one million sequenced T cells were considered lower bounds and underestimates. A strong correlation was found between observed TCR beta diversity and the percentage of naive T cells measured by flow cytometry.

The donors were 40 or so Caucasian individuals from Russia, aged roughly 6 to 100 years, who were systemically healthy. Approximately 9.7 milliliters of peripheral blood were drawn from each donor into EDTA-treated Vacutainer tubes. Ficoll-Paque density-gradient centrifugation was used to isolate PBMCs, with at least 6.5 million obtained per sample. Total RNA was extracted from PBMCs with Trizol reagent, with at least 6 micrograms obtained per sample. For every donor, flow cytometry on a PBMC aliquot measured the percentage of naive CD45RAhigh/CD27high T cells. The sequence came from a woman between 18 and 30 years old in good health. The sample comprised blood.

The DNA is TGCGCCAGCAGCTTGGGGGGTACAGGGGGCCCAGATACGCAGTATTTT. This is translated as CASSLGGTGGPDTQYF. The V and J genes are TRBV5-1 and TRBJ2-3; the central 9 bases match TRBD1. V is trimmed back by 0 bases and J by 4 bases, and the junction contains 6 bases that no gene match accounts for. From a lookup of the germline V gene, CDR1 and CDR2 are SGHRS and YFSETQ. From the cysteine up to the phenylalanine, the CDR3 has a length of 16 residues. Solely the CDR3 DNA is kept, with 48 bases framed from the first base. The full variable domain, completed from the reference TRBV5-1 and TRBJ2-3 proteins outside the CDR3, reads KAGVTQTPRYLIKTRGQQVTLSCSPISGHRSVSWYQQTPGQGLQFLFEYFSETQRNKGNFPGRFSGRQFSNSRSEMNVSTLELGDSALYLCASSLGGTGGPDTQYFGPGTRLTVL.